One and the same sample provided the 24 T cell receptor beta chains below, sequenced in a study of radiotherapy plus CTLA-4 blockade in lung cancer. TCRdb's copy holds only in-frame clones and misses some; the assay was immunoSEQ multiplex PCR. The sample holds 70,000 to 95,000 clones, more than 85% seen once. The sequencing here drew on peripheral blood, taken from a patient treated with radiotherapy plus ipilimumab. These receptors came from a human donor with non-small cell lung cancer that progressed on radiotherapy plus ipilimumab.

The table lists this clone with a count of one. V and J are TRBV18 and TRBJ1-4, with D tentatively TRBD1 (6 bases). Looked up from germline, CDR1 is KGHSH and CDR2 is LQKENI. The CDR3 contains 15 residues. Trimming shortened V by 3 bases and J by 3 bases, and 11 bases separated the two germline ends. The CDR3 coding sequence is TGTGCCAGCTCACCCCCAGGGGAAGCTAATGAAAAACTGTTTTTT. It translates to CASSPPGEANEKLFF.

V gene TRBV23-1 combines with J gene TRBJ2-7; D is undetermined. TRBV23-1 is an ORF, and what it does is uncertain. V was shortened by 4 bases and J by 3 bases, with 19 bases between the two germline ends. The CDR3 is made up of 16 amino acids. The CDR3 nucleotides read TGCGCCAGCAGTCTAACAGCCGGGTCCCAAGGCTACGAGCAGTACTTC. It encodes CASSLTAGSQGYEQYF.

V gene TRBV27 combines with J gene TRBJ1-4, with D unresolved. The CDR3 spans 14 residues. Trimming left V 0 bases short and J 7 bases short, with 9 bases between. Germline V gene sequence: CDR1 MNHEY, CDR2 SMNVEV (reference sequence). The DNA of the CDR3 is TGTGCCAGCAGTTTATCCCGGGTGGGTGAAAAACTGTTTTTT. Protein product: CASSLSRVGEKLFF.

This chain joins TRBV12-1 and TRBJ2-5. TRBV12-1 is classified as a pseudogene. The CDR3 is 18 residues long. The CDR3 sequence is CASSFDPSKGPIVETQYF. Written as DNA, the CDR3 is TGTGCCAGCAGCTTTGACCCCTCAAAGGGCCCGATAGTGGAGACCCAGTACTTC.

This chain connects TRBV19 to TRBJ1-6; no firm D call. Germline-derived CDR1 and CDR2 are LNHDA and SQIVND (reference sequence). The V end was cut by 4 bases, the J end by 10 bases, with 17 bases between. The CDR3 spans 15 residues. This CDR3 reads CASSNGLGMGSPLHF. The CDR3 coding sequence is TGTGCCAGTAGTAATGGGCTGGGAATGGGCTCACCCCTCCACTTT.

The rearrangement joins TRBV30 to TRBJ1-2, with 7 bases identical to TRBD1. The CDR3 is 15 residues long. The junction had 14 bases not matched to a gene; V was cut back by 2 bases and J by 8 bases. Germline V gene sequence: CDR1 GTSNPN, CDR2 SVGIG (reference sequence). CDR3 region: CAWSMYRTGAGGYTF. The CDR3 DNA sequence: TGTGCCTGGAGTATGTATCGGACAGGCGCCGGAGGCTACACCTTC.

The chain recombines TRBV29-1 with TRBJ2-7; 9 bases agree with TRBD1. Germline trimming cut 6 bases from V and 4 bases from J; bases unmatched to any gene: 4. Per germline, CDR1 SQVTM and CDR2 ANQGSEA. This CDR3 region has 12 residues. DNA for the CDR3: TGCAGCGTGCAGGACAGGGGTTACGAGCAGTACTTC. Translating gives CSVQDRGYEQYF.

V is TRBV7-9 and J is TRBJ2-2; D is undetermined. V lost 1 base and J 3 bases, leaving 9 bases between the germline ends. The CDR3 extends over 15 amino acids. Germline CDR1 SEHNR, CDR2 FQNEAQ (reference sequence). The CDR3 region is CASSLGNRDTGELFF. CDR3 nucleotide sequence: TGTGCCAGCAGCTTAGGAAACAGAGACACCGGGGAGCTGTTTTTT.

The V and J genes are TRBV10-3 and TRBJ1-4; D perhaps matches TRBD1 (5 bases). This CDR3 is built from 15 residues. Germline V CDR1 and CDR2: ENHRY, SYGVKD. Trimming pared 2 bases from V and 7 bases from J, leaving 14 bases between. CDR3 nucleotides: TGTGCCATCAGTGAGAGGAGGGGTAGTGGTGAAAAACTGTTTTTT. Its translation: CAISERRGSGEKLFF.

The gene calls are TRBV4-3 and TRBJ2-7; D is possibly TRBD1 (5 bases). The CDR3 has 17 residues. The V gene's germline CDR1 is LGHNA and CDR2 YSLEER. V was trimmed by 1 base and J by 0 bases, leaving 16 bases between them. The CDR3 nucleotides read TGCGCCAGCAGCCAAGCTCCCTCAGGGTACCGCTCCTACGAGCAGTACTTC. It codes for CASSQAPSGYRSYEQYF.

The chain links TRBV5-4 to TRBJ2-7, with 7 positions matching TRBD1. From germline, CDR1 is SGHNT and CDR2 YYREEE (reference sequence). Unmatched junction bases numbered 3, after V lost 1 base and J lost 5 bases. The CDR3 contains 13 residues. The CDR3 region is CASSLTGENEQYF. The CDR3 DNA follows: TGTGCCAGCAGCTTGACAGGGGAGAACGAGCAGTACTTC.

DNA for the CDR3: TGTGCCAGCAGCTTTGGAGACAGGGGCTCCTACGAGCAGTACTTC. Protein: CASSFGDRGSYEQYF. This sequence joins TRBV11-2 and TRBJ2-7; 8 positions agree with TRBD1. This CDR3 region has 15 residues. The junction had 4 bases not matched to a gene; V was cut back by 3 bases and J by 0 bases. The germline V gene encodes CDR1 SGHAT and CDR2 FQNNGV.

The chain carries TRBV27 and TRBJ1-2, with D uncertain. Trimming removed 5 bases at V and 5 bases at J, with 15 bases between. The CDR3 is 14 amino acids. Per the germline V gene, CDR1 is MNHEY and CDR2 is SMNVEV (reference sequence). The CDR3 reads CASSPRQAVYGYTF. The CDR3, as DNA: TGTGCCAGCAGTCCCCGGCAGGCAGTTTATGGCTACACCTTC.

V is TRBV4-3 and J is TRBJ1-4; weak D call: TRBD1 (5 bases). CDR1 and CDR2 (germline): LGHNA, YSLEER. V lost 4 bases and J lost 2, with 23 bases in between. CDR3 length equals 19 residues. The CDR3 DNA is TGCGCCAGCAGCCGTAGTCGATGGGGGGGAGTGTTCACTAATGAAAAACTGTTTTTT. Translated, it gives CASSRSRWGGVFTNEKLFF.

This chain joins TRBV6-5 and TRBJ1-5, with a tentative D call TRBD1 (5 bases). Trimming took off 6 bases at V and 5 bases at J, with 11 bases between the two ends. CDR3 length: 13 amino acids. In germline, CDR1 is MNHEY, CDR2 SVGAGI. The CDR3 reads CASRLRAHQPQHF. CDR3 DNA sequence: TGTGCCAGCAGGCTCAGGGCCCATCAGCCCCAGCATTTT.

The chain recombines TRBV6-5 with TRBJ2-3; D ambiguous. CDR1 and CDR2 from the germline V gene are MNHEY and SVGAGI. The CDR3 contains 14 residues. V was shortened by 6 bases and J by 6 bases, with 16 bases between the two germline ends. This CDR3 reads CASSNPTAWDTQYF. CDR3 coding DNA: TGTGCCAGCAGCAACCCGACTGCTTGGGATACGCAGTATTTT.

The chain uses TRBV5-8 and TRBJ2-7, with TRBD2 matching over 11 bases. CDR3 length: 18 residues. Per the germline V gene, CDR1 is SGHTS and CDR2 is YDEGEE. Trimming took 0 bases from V and 2 from J; bases not matched to a gene: 10. The DNA of the CDR3 is TGTGCCAGCAGCTTGGTTGGTAGCGGGGGGGCCTACCCCTACGAGCAGTACTTC. Protein sequence: CASSLVGSGGAYPYEQYF.

This chain uses TRBV9 with TRBJ2-7; no clear D. The CDR3 consists of 14 residues. Germline lookup yields CDR1 SGDLS and CDR2 YYNGEE. The V end was cut by 4 bases, the J end by 1 base, with 12 bases between. CDR3 amino acids: CASSTPDRSYEQYF. In nucleotides, the CDR3 is TGTGCCAGCAGCACTCCGGACCGTTCCTACGAGCAGTACTTC. The variable domain in full, with the rest retrieved from reference TRBV9 and TRBJ2-7, is DSGVTQTPKHLITATGQRVTLRCSPRSGDLSVYWYQQSLDQGLQFLIQYYNGEERAKGNILERFSAQQFPDLHSELNLSSLELGDSALYFCASSTPDRSYEQYFGPGTRLTVT.

Details on this clone: The same CDR3 is also encoded by other DNA sequences in this sample. This chain connects TRBV4-2 to TRBJ2-1; D call uncertain. Germline CDR1 reads LGHNA; CDR2 reads YNFKEQ. This CDR3 contains 14 residues. Trimming removed 0 bases at V and 7 bases at J, with 10 bases between. The DNA of the CDR3 is TGTGCCAGCAGCCAAGATCTTGGGGATAATGAGCAGTTCTTC. Protein sequence: CASSQDLGDNEQFF.

The V and J genes are TRBV12-5 and TRBJ1-5, with D perhaps TRBD1 (6 bases). The CDR3 spans 15 residues. Germline CDR1 reads LGHNT; CDR2 reads FRNRAP. The germline V and J ends were trimmed by 1 base and 5 bases, with 12 bases remaining between them. The CDR3 is CASGLDTGSYQPQHF. The DNA for the CDR3 is TGTGCTAGTGGTTTGGATACAGGGAGTTATCAGCCCCAGCATTTT.

The J gene is TRBJ2-7, the V gene TRBV30; D remains unclear. V lost 0 bases to trimming and J lost 2 bases, with 8 bases between them. The CDR3 totals 13 residues. Germline lookup yields CDR1 GTSNPN and CDR2 SVGIG (reference sequence). The CDR3 DNA reads TGTGCCTGGAGTGTAGGGTCAACCTACGAGCAGTACTTC. Residues: CAWSVGSTYEQYF.

This chain connects TRBV18 to TRBJ1-3, with D hard to call. The V and J ends lost 2 bases and 3 bases respectively, with 2 bases between them. The V gene's germline CDR1 is KGHSH and CDR2 LQKENI. The CDR3 loop spans 12 amino acids. CDR3 sequence reads: CASSPDGNTIYF. CDR3 bases: TGTGCCAGCTCACCAGATGGAAACACCATATATTTT.

The rearrangement links TRBV6-5 to TRBJ1-5; a weak D match, TRBD1 (5 bases). This CDR3 comprises 14 residues. Germline CDR1 reads MNHEY; CDR2 reads SVGAGI. Trimming shortened V by 0 bases and J by 9 bases, and 12 bases separated the two germline ends. In DNA form, the CDR3 reads TGTGCCAGCAGTTACTCGAGTCGGGGCCCGCCCCAGCATTTT. Residues: CASSYSSRGPPQHF.

A single count supports this clone. The chain is built from TRBV12-5 and TRBJ2-7, with TRBD2 identical over 11 bases. Germline lookup yields CDR1 LGHNT and CDR2 FRNRAP. The CDR3 runs 14 residues. After removal of 7 bases from V and 0 bases from J, the junction contained 2 bases not matched to a gene. The chain's CDR3 is CASATSGSSYEQYF. The CDR3 DNA is TGTGCTAGTGCCACTAGCGGGAGCTCCTACGAGCAGTACTTC.